This T cell receptor (beta chain) was sequenced in a study of human T cells and chemical hapten exposure. Specified time point: patch test 1, 2 weeks after DPC sensitization. Noted treatment: therapeutic diphenylcyclopropenone sensitization with weekly scalp DPC. Each CDR3 protein gets one entry after TCRdb re-called the RACE reads with MiXCR. This sample has 180,000 or so distinct CDR3 sequences, with more than 20% found just once. The TCR sequence derives from a woman between 45 and 65 years old with alopecia areata. Some clones in this sample may be carry-over from other donors' samples. This sample comprised whole blood, obtained in connection with sensitization to the hapten diphenylcyclopropenone (DPC).

The DNA of the CDR3 is TGTGCCAGCAGCTTGTCTTATCAGCCCCAGCATTTT. Encoded protein: CASSLSYQPQHF. The chain employs TRBV7-9 and TRBJ1-5; D uncertain. V lost 3 bases and J lost 5, with 5 bases in between. Germline V gene sequence: CDR1 SEHNR, CDR2 FQNEAQ (reference sequence). CDR3 length: 12 amino acids.